This TCR beta chain originates from a study of T cells in Graves' hyperthyroidism and ophthalmopathy. V lost 8 bases and J lost 2, with 10 bases in between. The length of the CDR3 is 14 residues. Germline CDR1 LNHDA, CDR2 SQIVND (reference sequence). Findings and limits, study-wide: Most thyroid clonotypes that were expanded above 0.001 also turned up in blood.

Amplified TCR beta CDR3 regions derived from RNA transcripts. Carried out on the TCR CDR3, a first-round RT-PCR used the HTBI primer set. Via MiXCR, TCRdb re-called the multiplex PCR reads, giving one row per CDR3 protein. The sample includes about 570,000 distinct CDR3 sequences, about 43% seen only once; the top ten take around 20%. Uncontrolled infection, other autoimmune disease, pregnancy and lactation each barred patients from inclusion. The study based diagnoses on clinical symptoms, serum thyroxine and TRAb, thyroid ultrasound and orbital computed tomography. Worth noting for this clonotype: What it recognizes is unknown.

The sequence came from an adult woman with Graves' disease, either hyperthyroidism or ophthalmopathy (not recorded which). The sample comprised peripheral blood or thyroid tissue (not recorded which). This chain joins TRBV19 and TRBJ2-6; the D gene is possibly TRBD2 (6 bases). The CDR3 protein is CASRGYPGANVLTF. CDR3 DNA sequence: TGTGCCAGTCGGGGGTACCCTGGGGCCAACGTCCTGACTTTC.